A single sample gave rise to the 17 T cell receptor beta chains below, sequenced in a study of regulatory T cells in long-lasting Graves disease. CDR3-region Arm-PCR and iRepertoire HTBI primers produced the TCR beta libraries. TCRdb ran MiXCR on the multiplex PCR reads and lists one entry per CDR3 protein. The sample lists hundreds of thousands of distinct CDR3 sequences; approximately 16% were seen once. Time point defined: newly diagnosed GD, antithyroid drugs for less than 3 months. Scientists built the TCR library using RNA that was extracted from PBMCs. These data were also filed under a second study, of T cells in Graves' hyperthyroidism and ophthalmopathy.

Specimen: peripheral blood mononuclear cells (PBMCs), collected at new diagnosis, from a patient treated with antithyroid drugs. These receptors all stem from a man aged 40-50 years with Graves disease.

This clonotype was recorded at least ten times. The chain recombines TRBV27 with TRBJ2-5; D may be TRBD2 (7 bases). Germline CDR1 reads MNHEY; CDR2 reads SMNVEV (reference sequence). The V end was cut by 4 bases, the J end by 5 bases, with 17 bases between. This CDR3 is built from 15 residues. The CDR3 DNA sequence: TGTGCCAGCAGTTCCTTCGGGGGGCCGTATGAGACCCAGTACTTC. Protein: CASSSFGGPYETQYF.

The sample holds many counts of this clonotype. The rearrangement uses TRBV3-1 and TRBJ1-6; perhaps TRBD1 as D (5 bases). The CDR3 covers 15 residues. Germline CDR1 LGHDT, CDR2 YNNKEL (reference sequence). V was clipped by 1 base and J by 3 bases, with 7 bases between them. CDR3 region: CASSQGQSYNSPLHF. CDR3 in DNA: TGTGCCAGCAGCCAAGGACAGAGCTATAATTCACCCCTCCACTTT.

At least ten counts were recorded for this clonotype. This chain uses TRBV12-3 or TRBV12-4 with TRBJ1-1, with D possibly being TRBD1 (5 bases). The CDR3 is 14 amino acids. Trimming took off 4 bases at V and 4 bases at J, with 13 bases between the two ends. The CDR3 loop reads CASSSWDRGTEAFF. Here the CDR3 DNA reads TGTGCCAGCAGTTCTTGGGACCGTGGCACTGAAGCTTTCTTT.

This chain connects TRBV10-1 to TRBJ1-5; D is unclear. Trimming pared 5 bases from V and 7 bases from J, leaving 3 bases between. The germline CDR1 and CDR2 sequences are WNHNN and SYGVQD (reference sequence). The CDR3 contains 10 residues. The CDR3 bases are TGCGCCAGCAGTAGACAGCCCCAGCATTTT. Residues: CASSRQPQHF.

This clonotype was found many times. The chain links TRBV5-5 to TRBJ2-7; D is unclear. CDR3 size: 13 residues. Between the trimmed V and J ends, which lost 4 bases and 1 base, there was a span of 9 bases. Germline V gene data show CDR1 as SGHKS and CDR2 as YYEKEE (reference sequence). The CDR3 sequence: CASSPPRSYEQYF. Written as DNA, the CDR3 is TGTGCCAGCAGCCCCCCTAGATCCTACGAGCAGTACTTC.

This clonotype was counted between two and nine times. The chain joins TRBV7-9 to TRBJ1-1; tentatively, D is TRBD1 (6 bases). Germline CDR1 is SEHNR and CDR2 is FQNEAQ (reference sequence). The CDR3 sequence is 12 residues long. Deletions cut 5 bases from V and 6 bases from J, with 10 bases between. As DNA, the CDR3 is TGTGCCAGCAGCACGCAGGGGTCTGAAGCTTTCTTT. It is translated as CASSTQGSEAFF.

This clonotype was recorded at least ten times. The CDR3 loop reads CASSLVRRSQETQYF. The CDR3 DNA follows: TGTGCCAGCAGCTTAGTTAGAAGGAGCCAAGAGACCCAGTACTTC. The chain uses TRBV11-2 and TRBJ2-5; no definite D call. The CDR3 loop spans 15 amino acids. The germline V and J ends were trimmed by 1 base and 1 base, with 10 bases remaining between them. Germline V gene sequence: CDR1 SGHAT, CDR2 FQNNGV.

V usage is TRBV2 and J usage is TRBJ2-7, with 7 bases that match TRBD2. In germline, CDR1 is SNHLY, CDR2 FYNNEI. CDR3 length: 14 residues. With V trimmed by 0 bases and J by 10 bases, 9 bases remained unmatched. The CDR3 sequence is CASSEALSGNGQYF. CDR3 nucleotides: TGTGCCAGCAGTGAAGCGCTGAGCGGGAACGGACAGTACTTC.

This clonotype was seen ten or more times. CDR3 sequence reads: CASSSLDRRADTQYF. CDR3 bases: TGTGCCAGCAGTTCACTAGACAGGAGGGCAGATACGCAGTATTTT. The chain couples TRBV28 to TRBJ2-3; either TRBD1 or TRBD2 may fit D (6 bases each). The V end lost 4 bases, the J end lost 4 bases, and 15 bases lay between the germline ends. CDR1 is MDHEN and CDR2 is SYDVKM in the germline V gene. CDR3 length: 15 residues. The full variable domain, rest sourced from reference TRBV28 and TRBJ2-3, is DVKVTQSSRYLVKRTGEKVFLECVQDMDHENMFWYRQDPGLGLRLIYFSYDVKMKEKGDIPEGYSVSREKKERFSLILESASTNQTSMYLCASSSLDRRADTQYFGPGTRLTVL.

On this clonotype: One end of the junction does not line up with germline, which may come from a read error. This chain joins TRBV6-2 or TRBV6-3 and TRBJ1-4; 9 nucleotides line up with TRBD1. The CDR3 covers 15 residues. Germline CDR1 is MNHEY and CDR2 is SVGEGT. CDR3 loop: CAISVQGAANEKLFF. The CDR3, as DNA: TGTGCCATCAGTGTACAGGGGGCGGCTAATGAAAAACTGTTTTTT.

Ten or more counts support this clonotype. As DNA, the CDR3 is TGCGCCAGCAGTCGTGACAGGCGCGGGGAGCTGTTTTTT. This sequence encodes CASSRDRRGELFF. The rearrangement uses TRBV10-1 and TRBJ2-2; D is perhaps TRBD1 (6 bases). V lost 5 bases and J 7 bases, leaving 11 bases between the germline ends. Looked up from germline, CDR1 is WNHNN and CDR2 is SYGVQD (reference sequence). The CDR3 runs to 13 residues.

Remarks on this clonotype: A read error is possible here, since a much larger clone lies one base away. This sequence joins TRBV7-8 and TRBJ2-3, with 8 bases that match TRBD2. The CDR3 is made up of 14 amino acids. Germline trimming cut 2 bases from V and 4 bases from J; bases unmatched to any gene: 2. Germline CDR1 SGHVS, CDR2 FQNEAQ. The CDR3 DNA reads TGTGCCAGCAGCTTACGGCGGGGGGCAGATACGCAGTATTTT. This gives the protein CASSLRRGADTQYF.

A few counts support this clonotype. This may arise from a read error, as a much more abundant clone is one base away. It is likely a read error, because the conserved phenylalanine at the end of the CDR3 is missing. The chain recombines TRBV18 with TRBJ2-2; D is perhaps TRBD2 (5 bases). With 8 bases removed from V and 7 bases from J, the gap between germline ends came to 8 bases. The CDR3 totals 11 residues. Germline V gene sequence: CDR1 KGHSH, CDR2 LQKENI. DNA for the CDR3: TGTGCCAGCCACGGAGGCGGGGAGCTGTTTCTT. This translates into CASHGGGELFL.

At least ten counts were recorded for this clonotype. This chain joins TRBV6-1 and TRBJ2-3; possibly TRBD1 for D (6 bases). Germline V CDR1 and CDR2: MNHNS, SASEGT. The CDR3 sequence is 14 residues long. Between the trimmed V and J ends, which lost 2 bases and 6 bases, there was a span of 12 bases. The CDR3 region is CASSELGAGDTQYF. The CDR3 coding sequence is TGTGCCAGCAGTGAACTGGGGGCCGGGGATACGCAGTATTTT.

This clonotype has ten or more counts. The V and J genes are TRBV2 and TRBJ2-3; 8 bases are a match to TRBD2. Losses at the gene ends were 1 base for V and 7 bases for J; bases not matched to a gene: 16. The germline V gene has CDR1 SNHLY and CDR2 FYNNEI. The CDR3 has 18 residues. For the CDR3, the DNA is TGTGCCAGCAGTGAAGAAGCTTACGGACGGGGGGGTACGAATACGCAGTATTTT. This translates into CASSEEAYGRGGTNTQYF.

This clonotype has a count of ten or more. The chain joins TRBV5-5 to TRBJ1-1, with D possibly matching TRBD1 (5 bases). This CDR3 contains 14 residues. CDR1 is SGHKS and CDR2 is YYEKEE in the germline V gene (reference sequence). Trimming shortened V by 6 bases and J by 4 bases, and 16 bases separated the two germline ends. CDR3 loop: CASTAGGAITEAFF. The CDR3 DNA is TGTGCCAGCACCGCGGGTGGGGCCATCACTGAAGCTTTCTTT.

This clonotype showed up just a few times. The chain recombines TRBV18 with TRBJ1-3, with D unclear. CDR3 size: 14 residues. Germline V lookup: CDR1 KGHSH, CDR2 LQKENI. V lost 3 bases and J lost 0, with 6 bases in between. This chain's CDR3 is CASSPANSGNTIYF. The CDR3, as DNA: TGTGCCAGCTCACCGGCCAACTCTGGAAACACCATATATTTT.